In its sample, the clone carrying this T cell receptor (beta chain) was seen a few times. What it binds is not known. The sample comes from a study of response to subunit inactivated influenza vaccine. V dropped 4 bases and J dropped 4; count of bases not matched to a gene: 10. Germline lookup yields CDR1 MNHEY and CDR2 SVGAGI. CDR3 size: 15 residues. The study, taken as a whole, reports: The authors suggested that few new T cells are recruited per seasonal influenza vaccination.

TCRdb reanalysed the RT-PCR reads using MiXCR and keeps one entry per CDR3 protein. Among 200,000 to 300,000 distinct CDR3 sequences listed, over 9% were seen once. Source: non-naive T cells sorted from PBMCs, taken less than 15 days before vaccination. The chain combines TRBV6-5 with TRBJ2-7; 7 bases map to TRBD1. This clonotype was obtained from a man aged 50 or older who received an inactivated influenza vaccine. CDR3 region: CASSSTDRSAYEQYF. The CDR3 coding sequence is TGTGCCAGCAGTTCAACGGACAGGTCCGCTTACGAGCAGTACTTC.